This T cell receptor (beta chain) came from a study of cytomegalovirus exposure and HLA in healthy donors. CDR1 and CDR2 from the germline V gene are SEHNR and FQNEAQ (reference sequence). V lost 4 bases, J lost 2 bases, and 12 bases lay in between. CDR3 length: 15 amino acids. 60 Vbeta and 13 Jbeta primers were used in PCR. The data were produced by immunoSEQ multiplex PCR, yet TCRdb's version contains in-frame clones alone and is incomplete. The sample carries some 82,000 clones, 70% to 85% recorded once. Sequencing input: PBMCs. This TCR was recovered from a woman aged 50 to 60 in good health and CMV-seronegative. The chain carries TRBV7-9 and TRBJ2-1; TRBD1 is a possible D gene (6 bases). DNA for the CDR3: TGTGCCAGCAGCTCCGCAGGGGTGACCTACAATGAGCAGTTCTTC. Translating gives CASSSAGVTYNEQFF.